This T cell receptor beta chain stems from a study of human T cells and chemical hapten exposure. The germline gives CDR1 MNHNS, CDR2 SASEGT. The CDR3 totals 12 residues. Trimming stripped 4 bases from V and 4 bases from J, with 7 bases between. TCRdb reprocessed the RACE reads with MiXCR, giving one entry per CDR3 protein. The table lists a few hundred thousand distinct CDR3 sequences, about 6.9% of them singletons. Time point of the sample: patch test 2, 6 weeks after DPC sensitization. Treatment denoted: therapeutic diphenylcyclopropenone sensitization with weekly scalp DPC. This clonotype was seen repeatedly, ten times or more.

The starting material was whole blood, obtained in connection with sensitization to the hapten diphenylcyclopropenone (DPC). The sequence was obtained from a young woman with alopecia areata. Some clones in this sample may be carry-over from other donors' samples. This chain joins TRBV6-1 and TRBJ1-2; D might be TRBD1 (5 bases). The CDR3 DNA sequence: TGTGCCAGCAGTGTGGGGACCTATGGCTACACCTTC. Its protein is CASSVGTYGYTF.